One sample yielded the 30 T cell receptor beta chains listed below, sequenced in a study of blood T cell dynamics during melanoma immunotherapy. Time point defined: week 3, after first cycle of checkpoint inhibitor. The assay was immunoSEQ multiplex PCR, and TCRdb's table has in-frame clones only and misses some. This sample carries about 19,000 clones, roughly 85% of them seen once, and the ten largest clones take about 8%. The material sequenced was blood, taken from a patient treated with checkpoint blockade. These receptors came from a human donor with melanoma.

Written as DNA, the CDR3 is TGTGCCAGCAGCTTAGGACAGGGCCTGACCGGGGAGCTGTTTTTT. Its protein product is CASSLGQGLTGELFF. The J gene is TRBJ2-2, the V gene TRBV11-2, with 7 bases fitting TRBD1. Germline-derived CDR1 and CDR2 are SGHAT and FQNNGV. With 1 base clipped from V and 5 bases from J, the junction kept 4 bases outside the gene matches. This CDR3 comprises 15 residues.

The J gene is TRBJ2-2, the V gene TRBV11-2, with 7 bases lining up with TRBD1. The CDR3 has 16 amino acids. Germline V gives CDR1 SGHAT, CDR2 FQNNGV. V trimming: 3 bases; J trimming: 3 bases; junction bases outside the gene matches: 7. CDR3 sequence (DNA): TGTGCCAGCAGCTTTGAGGGGGCCGGGGACACCGGGGAGCTGTTTTTT. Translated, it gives CASSFEGAGDTGELFF.

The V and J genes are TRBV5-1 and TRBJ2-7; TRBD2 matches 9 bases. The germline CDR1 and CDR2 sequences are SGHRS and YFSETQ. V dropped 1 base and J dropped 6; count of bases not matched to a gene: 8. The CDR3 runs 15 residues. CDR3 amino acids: CASSLSAGGLPEQYF. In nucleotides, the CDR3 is TGCGCCAGCAGCTTGAGTGCGGGAGGGCTTCCCGAGCAGTACTTC.

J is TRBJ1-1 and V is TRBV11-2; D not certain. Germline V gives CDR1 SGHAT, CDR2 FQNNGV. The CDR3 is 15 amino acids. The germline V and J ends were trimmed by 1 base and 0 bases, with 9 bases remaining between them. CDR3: CASSLGEPMNTEAFF. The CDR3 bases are TGTGCCAGCAGCTTAGGGGAACCGATGAACACTGAAGCTTTCTTT.

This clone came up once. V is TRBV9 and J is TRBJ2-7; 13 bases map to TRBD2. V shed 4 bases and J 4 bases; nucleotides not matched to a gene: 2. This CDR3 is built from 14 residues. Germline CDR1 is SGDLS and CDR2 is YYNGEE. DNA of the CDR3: TGTGCCAGCAGCAGGACTAGCGGGAGTTACGAGCAGTACTTC. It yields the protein CASSRTSGSYEQYF.

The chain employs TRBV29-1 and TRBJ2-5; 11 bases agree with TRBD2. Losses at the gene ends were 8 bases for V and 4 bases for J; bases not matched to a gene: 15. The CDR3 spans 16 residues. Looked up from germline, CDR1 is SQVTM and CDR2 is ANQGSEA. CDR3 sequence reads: CSHKKSTSGNPETQYF. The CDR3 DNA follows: TGCAGCCATAAAAAATCGACTAGCGGGAATCCAGAGACCCAGTACTTC.

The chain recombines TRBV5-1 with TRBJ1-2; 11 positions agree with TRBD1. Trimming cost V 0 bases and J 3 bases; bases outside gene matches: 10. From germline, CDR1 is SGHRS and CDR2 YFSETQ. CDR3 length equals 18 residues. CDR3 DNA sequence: TGCGCCAGCAGCTTGGCAAGGACAGGGGGCGAGGGGGACTATGGCTACACCTTC. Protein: CASSLARTGGEGDYGYTF.

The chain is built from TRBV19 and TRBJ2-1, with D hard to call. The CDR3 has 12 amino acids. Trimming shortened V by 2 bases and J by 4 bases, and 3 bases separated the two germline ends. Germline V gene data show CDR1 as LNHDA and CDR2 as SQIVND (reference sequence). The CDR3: CASSISYNEQFF. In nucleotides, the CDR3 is TGTGCCAGTAGTATATCTTACAATGAGCAGTTCTTC.

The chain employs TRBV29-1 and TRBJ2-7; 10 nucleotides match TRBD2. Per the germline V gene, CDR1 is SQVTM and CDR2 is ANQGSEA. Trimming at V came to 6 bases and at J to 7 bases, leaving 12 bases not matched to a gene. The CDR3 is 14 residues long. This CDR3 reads CSVARTGLALEQYF. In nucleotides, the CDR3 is TGCAGCGTGGCCAGGACGGGACTAGCGTTAGAGCAGTACTTC.

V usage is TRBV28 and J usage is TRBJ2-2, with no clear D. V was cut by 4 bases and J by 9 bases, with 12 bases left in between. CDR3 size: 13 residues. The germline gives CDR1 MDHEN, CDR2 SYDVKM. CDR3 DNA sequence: TGTGCCAGCAGTTCCATCGTGGGCAGGGAGCTGTTTTTT. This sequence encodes CASSSIVGRELFF.

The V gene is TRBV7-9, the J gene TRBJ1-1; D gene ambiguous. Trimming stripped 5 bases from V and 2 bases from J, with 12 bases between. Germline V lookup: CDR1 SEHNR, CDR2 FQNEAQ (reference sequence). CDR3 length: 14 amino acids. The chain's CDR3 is CASSVKGSNTEAFF. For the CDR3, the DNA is TGTGCCAGCAGCGTTAAAGGTAGCAACACTGAAGCTTTCTTT.

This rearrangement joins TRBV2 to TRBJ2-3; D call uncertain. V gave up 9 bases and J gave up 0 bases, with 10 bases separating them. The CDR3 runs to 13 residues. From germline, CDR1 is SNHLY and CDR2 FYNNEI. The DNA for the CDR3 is TGTGCCAGACGGGTAACTAGCACAGATACGCAGTATTTT. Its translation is CARRVTSTDTQYF.

CDR3 protein: CASSASGRQPDTQYF. In DNA, the CDR3 is TGTGCCAGTAGCGCTAGCGGGAGACAGCCAGATACGCAGTATTTT. The genes are TRBV19 and TRBJ2-3, with TRBD2 matching over 10 bases. Looked up from germline, CDR1 is LNHDA and CDR2 is SQIVND (reference sequence). The trim removed 6 bases at V and 4 bases at J, leaving 7 bases unmatched. The CDR3 sequence is 15 residues long.

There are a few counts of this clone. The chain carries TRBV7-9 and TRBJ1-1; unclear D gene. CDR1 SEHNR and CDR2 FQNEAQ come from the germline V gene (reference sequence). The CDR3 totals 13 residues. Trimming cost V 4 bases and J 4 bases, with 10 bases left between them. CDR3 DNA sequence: TGTGCCAGCAGCTATGGGGTTGGCACTGAAGCTTTCTTT. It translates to CASSYGVGTEAFF.

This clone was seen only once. The CDR3 nucleotides read TGTGCCAGCAGTCGGGACAGAGAAAACATTCAGTACTTC. Its translation: CASSRDRENIQYF. The chain is built from TRBV2 and TRBJ2-4; TRBD1 matches 7 bases. J lost 5 bases, V lost 5 bases, and 3 bases had no gene match. This CDR3 spans 13 amino acids. CDR1 SNHLY and CDR2 FYNNEI come from the germline V gene.

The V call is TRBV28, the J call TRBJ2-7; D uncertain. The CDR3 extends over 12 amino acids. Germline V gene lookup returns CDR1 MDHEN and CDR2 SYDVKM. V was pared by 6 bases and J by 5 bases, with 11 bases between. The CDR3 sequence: CASRGSRNEQYF. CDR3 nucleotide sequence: TGTGCCAGCAGGGGGTCTAGGAACGAGCAGTACTTC.

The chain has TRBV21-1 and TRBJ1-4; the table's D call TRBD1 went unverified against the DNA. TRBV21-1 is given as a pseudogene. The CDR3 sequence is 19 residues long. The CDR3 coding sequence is TGTGCCAGCAGCGCACCTTGTCCCCACAGGGATCAAGACAATGAAAAACTGTTTTTT. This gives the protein CASSAPCPHRDQDNEKLFF.

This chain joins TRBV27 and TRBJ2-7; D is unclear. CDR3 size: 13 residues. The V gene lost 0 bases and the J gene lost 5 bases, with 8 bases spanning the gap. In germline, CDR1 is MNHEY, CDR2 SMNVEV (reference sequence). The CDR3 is CASSLSKVHEQYF. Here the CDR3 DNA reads TGTGCCAGCAGTTTATCGAAGGTCCACGAGCAGTACTTC.

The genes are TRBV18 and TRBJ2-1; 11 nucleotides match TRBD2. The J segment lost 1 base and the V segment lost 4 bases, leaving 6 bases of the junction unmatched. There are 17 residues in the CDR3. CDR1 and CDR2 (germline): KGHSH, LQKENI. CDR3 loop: CASSLRTSGQSYNEQFF. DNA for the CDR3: TGTGCCAGCTCACTACGGACTAGCGGGCAGTCCTACAATGAGCAGTTCTTC.

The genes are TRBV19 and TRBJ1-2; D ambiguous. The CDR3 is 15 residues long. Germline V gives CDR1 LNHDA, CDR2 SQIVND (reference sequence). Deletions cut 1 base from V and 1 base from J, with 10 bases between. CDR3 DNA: TGTGCCAGTAGTATAGGACATAGCGGTAACTATGGCTACACCTTC. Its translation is CASSIGHSGNYGYTF.

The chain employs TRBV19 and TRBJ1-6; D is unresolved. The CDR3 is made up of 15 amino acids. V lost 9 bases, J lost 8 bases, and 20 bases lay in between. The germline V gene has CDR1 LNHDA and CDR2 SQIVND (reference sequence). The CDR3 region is CARRGETGGHSPLHF. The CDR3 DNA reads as TGTGCCAGACGGGGTGAGACTGGTGGGCATTCACCCCTCCACTTT. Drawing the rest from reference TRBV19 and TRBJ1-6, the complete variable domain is DGGITQSPKYLFRKEGQNVTLSCEQNLNHDAMYWYRQDPGQGLRLIYYSQIVNDFQKGDIAEGYSVSREKKESFPLTVTSAQKNPTAFYLCARRGETGGHSPLHFGNGTRLTVT.

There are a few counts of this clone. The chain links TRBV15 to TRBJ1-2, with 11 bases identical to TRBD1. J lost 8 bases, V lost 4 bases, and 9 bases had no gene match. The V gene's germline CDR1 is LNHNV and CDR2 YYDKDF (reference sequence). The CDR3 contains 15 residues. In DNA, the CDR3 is TGTGCCACCAGCACACGCGGACAGGGGGCGTCGGGCTACACCTTC. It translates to CATSTRGQGASGYTF.

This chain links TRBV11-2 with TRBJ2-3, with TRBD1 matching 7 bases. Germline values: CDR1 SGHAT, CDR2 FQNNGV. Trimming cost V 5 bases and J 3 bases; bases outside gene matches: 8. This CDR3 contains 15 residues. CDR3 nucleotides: TGTGCCAGCAGCCGAGGGGGCGGATATACAGATACGCAGTATTTT. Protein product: CASSRGGGYTDTQYF.

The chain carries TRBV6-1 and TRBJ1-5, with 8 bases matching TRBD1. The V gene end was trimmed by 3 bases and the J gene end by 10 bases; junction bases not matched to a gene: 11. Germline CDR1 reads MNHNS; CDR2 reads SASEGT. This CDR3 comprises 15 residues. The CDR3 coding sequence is TGTGCCAGCAGTGAGCAGGGGGCGGTCATAGGACCCCAGCATTTT. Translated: CASSEQGAVIGPQHF.

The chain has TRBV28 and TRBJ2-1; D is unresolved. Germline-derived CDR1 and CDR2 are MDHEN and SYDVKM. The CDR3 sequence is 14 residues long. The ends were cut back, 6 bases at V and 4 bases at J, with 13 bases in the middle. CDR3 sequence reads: CASRLPLEYNEQFF. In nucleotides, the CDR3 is TGTGCCAGCAGGCTACCGTTAGAATACAATGAGCAGTTCTTC.

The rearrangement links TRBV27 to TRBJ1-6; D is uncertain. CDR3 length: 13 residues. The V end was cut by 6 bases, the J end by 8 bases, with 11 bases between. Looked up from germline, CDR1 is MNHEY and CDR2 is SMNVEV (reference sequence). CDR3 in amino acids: CASSHGLDSPLHF. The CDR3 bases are TGTGCCAGCAGCCATGGACTAGATTCACCCCTCCACTTT.

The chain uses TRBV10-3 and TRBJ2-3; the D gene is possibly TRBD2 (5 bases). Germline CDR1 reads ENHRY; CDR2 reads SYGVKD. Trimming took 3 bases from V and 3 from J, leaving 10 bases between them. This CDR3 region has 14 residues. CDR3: CAISELGGTDTQYF. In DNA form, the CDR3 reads TGTGCCATCAGTGAACTCGGAGGAACAGATACGCAGTATTTT.

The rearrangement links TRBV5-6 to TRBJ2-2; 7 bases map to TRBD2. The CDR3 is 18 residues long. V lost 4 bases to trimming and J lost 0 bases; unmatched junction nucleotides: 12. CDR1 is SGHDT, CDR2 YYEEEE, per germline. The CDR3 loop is CASSARDYSLANTGELFF. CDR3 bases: TGTGCCAGCAGCGCCCGGGACTACAGCCTCGCGAACACCGGGGAGCTGTTTTTT.

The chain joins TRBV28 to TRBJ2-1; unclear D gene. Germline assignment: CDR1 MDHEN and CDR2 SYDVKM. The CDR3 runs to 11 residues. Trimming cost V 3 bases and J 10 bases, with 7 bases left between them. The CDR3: CASSLRWEQFF. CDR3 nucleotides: TGTGCCAGCAGTTTGAGGTGGGAGCAGTTCTTC.

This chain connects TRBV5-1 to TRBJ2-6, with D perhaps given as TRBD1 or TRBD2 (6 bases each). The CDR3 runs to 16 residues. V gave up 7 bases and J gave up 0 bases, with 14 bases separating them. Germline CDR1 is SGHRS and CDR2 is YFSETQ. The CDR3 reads CASEGGIHSGANVLTF. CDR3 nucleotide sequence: TGCGCCAGCGAAGGGGGGATACACTCTGGGGCCAACGTCCTGACTTTC.